This T cell receptor beta chain emerged from a study of T cells after posttransplantation cyclophosphamide. CDR1 is SGHTA, CDR2 FQGTGA, per germline. The CDR3 is 15 amino acids. The V gene lost 1 base and the J gene lost 3 bases, with 10 bases spanning the gap. Some clones are missing from TCRdb's copy, which holds only in-frame ones; the method was immunoSEQ multiplex PCR. Altogether tens of thousands of clones are present, over 75% being singletons, with the ten largest covering roughly 8.7%. This clone has more than one count but fewer than ten. Its antigen is not known. A marrow graft followed busulfan-fludarabine conditioning, with cyclophosphamide on days +3 and +4. Study conclusions and caveats: Later blood repertoires were often dominated by clones from the donor CD8+ memory compartment. Tissue-infiltrating T cells from skin or gut overlapped little with blood T cells.

The chain links TRBV7-3 to TRBJ2-1; TRBD2 might be the D (7 bases). The sequences come from CD4+ T cells sorted from blood, collected just over 1,900 days after a stem cell transplant with posttransplant cyclophosphamide. This clonotype was obtained from a female patient between 35 and 55 years old who received an allogeneic stem cell transplant from a related donor, was CMV-positive, and had no GVHD. The graft donor may account for some of the T cells. The CDR3: CASSLSGGYYNEQFF. The CDR3 DNA reads as TGTGCCAGCAGCTTAAGCGGGGGCTACTACAATGAGCAGTTCTTC.